This TCR beta chain emerged from a study of blood T cell repertoires in COVID-19. Overall study: Acute-phase and convalescent COVID-19 samples originated in the United States, Italy and Spain. From T cells, B-cell-depleted T cells, or PBMCs came the material, which was cDNA or gDNA.

This clone was detected only once. The V segment lost 4 bases and the J segment 2 bases; nucleotides outside the gene matches: 13. The CDR3 has 20 amino acids. Germline lookup yields CDR1 LNHDA and CDR2 SQIVND (reference sequence). Source study methods: It was from reference gene primer amplification that nucleated cell counts were estimated. Produced via immunoSEQ multiplex PCR; TCRdb's table is partial and in-frame only. V, J and clone size are those of that table, while D and trimming were read from the DNA. The repertoire consists of some 460,000 clones, with around 89% occurring once and the leading ten covering 4.3%.

The sequence came from a woman aged 25 to 45 with acute or convalescent COVID-19. Sequencing input: peripheral blood. The chain is built from TRBV19 and TRBJ2-6; 11 nucleotides line up with TRBD1. Here the CDR3 reads CASSTEGTGGYFAGANVLTF. In DNA, the CDR3 is TGTGCCAGTAGTACCGAGGGGACAGGGGGGTACTTTGCTGGGGCCAACGTCCTGACTTTC.